The 26 T cell receptor beta chains listed next were all sequenced from one sample in a study of blood T cell repertoires in COVID-19. The method was immunoSEQ multiplex PCR; TCRdb's version includes in-frame clones alone and lacks a portion of them. The table records around 170,000 clones, around 80% of them present only once. The specimen was peripheral blood. These receptors came from a man in his thirties or forties with active or convalescent COVID-19.

The chain recombines TRBV11-3 with TRBJ2-3, with D uncertain. V lost 3 bases and J lost 4, with 8 bases in between. The CDR3 runs to 13 residues. Germline CDR1 is SGHNT and CDR2 is YENEEA. The CDR3 spells CASSFLQPDTQYF. The CDR3 DNA reads TGTGCCAGCAGCTTTCTACAGCCAGATACGCAGTATTTT.

This clone was recorded once. V usage is TRBV4-1 and J usage is TRBJ2-7, with D maybe TRBD1 (6 bases). Looked up from germline, CDR1 is MGHRA and CDR2 is YSYEKL. The CDR3 contains 17 residues. V lost 2 bases and J 3 bases, leaving 20 bases between the germline ends. CDR3 protein: CASSQKFGQTFCYEQYV. CDR3 bases: TGCGCCAGCAGCCAAAAGTTCGGACAGACTTTCTGCTACGAGCAGTACGTC.

This clone appeared once. J is TRBJ1-6 and V is TRBV5-5, with a tentative D call TRBD1 (5 bases). The V gene's germline CDR1 is SGHKS and CDR2 YYEKEE (reference sequence). The CDR3 contains 18 residues. V lost 5 bases and J lost 0, with 18 bases in between. In DNA form, the CDR3 reads TGTGCCAGCAGGCCAGGGAAATCCTCGAGCTCCTATAATTCACCCCTCCACTTT. This sequence encodes CASRPGKSSSSYNSPLHF.

This clone was seen repeatedly, ten times or more. This rearrangement joins TRBV5-1 to TRBJ1-5, with D unresolved. Germline CDR1 SGHRS, CDR2 YFSETQ. With 0 bases removed from V and 5 bases from J, the gap between germline ends came to 15 bases. The CDR3 is 16 residues long. The CDR3 reads CASSLVGGERDQPQHF. The CDR3 bases are TGCGCCAGCAGCTTGGTTGGCGGGGAACGGGATCAGCCCCAGCATTTT.

The genes are TRBV15 and TRBJ2-3; 12 positions agree with TRBD2. Germline values: CDR1 LNHNV, CDR2 YYDKDF (reference sequence). J lost 6 bases, V lost 2 bases, and 9 bases had no gene match. The CDR3 covers 17 residues. CDR3 amino acids: CATSRSETSGSSDTQYF. The CDR3 DNA sequence: TGTGCCACCAGCAGATCCGAGACTAGCGGGAGTTCTGATACGCAGTATTTT.

The V call is TRBV6-6, the J call TRBJ2-7, with 12 bases identical to TRBD1. Germline CDR1 MNHNY, CDR2 SVGAGI (reference sequence). This CDR3 spans 14 amino acids. V lost 7 bases, J lost 4 bases, and 5 bases stayed unmatched. CDR3 residues: CASKGQGARYEQYF. CDR3 coding DNA: TGTGCCAGCAAGGGACAGGGGGCTAGGTACGAGCAGTACTTC.

This chain uses TRBV6-5 with TRBJ2-1; the D gene is possibly TRBD1 (6 bases). The germline V gene has CDR1 MNHEY and CDR2 SVGAGI. CDR3 size: 15 residues. V lost 6 bases to trimming and J lost 2 bases, with 14 bases between them. CDR3 loop: CASSATGSPYNEQFF. The DNA of the CDR3 is TGTGCCAGCAGCGCGACAGGATCACCCTACAATGAGCAGTTCTTC.

This chain links TRBV7-9 with TRBJ2-1, with D maybe TRBD1 (6 bases). There are 11 residues in the CDR3. Germline CDR1 reads SEHNR; CDR2 reads FQNEAQ (reference sequence). Trimming took off 7 bases at V and 10 bases at J, with 11 bases between the two ends. The CDR3 region is CASITGNEQFF. CDR3 in DNA: TGTGCCAGCATTACAGGGAACGAGCAGTTCTTC.

This sequence joins TRBV2 and TRBJ1-4, with 7 bases identical to TRBD1. CDR1 and CDR2 (germline): SNHLY, FYNNEI. CDR3 size: 14 residues. V was clipped by 2 bases and J by 4 bases; unmatched bases: 1. The DNA for the CDR3 is TGTGCCAGCAGTGAAAGGGACAGTAATGAAAAACTGTTTTTT. Its translation: CASSERDSNEKLFF.

The genes are TRBV7-6 and TRBJ1-3; 8 positions match TRBD1. CDR3 length: 14 amino acids. The V and J ends lost 3 bases and 4 bases, in that order; junction bases with no gene match: 2. The germline V gene has CDR1 SGHVS and CDR2 FNYEAQ. DNA of the CDR3: TGTGCCAGCAGCTTTCGGGACAGGGGAAACACCATATATTTT. This sequence encodes CASSFRDRGNTIYF.

This rearrangement joins TRBV12-2 to TRBJ2-3; the D call of TRBD2 is as the table states it, not checked on the DNA. TRBV12-2 is listed as a pseudogene. The CDR3 is made up of 16 amino acids. DNA of the CDR3: TGTGCAAGTCGCTGGGCTCAGAGCGGGAGGGCAGATACGCAGTATTTT. Encoded protein: CASRWAQSGRADTQYF.

The V call is TRBV5-1, the J call TRBJ1-2; 7 bases fit TRBD1. V lost 0 bases to trimming and J lost 4 bases; unmatched junction nucleotides: 12. This CDR3 is built from 17 residues. The V gene's germline CDR1 is SGHRS and CDR2 YFSETQ. CDR3 loop: CASSLGGDRALLYGYTF. The CDR3 DNA is TGCGCCAGCAGCTTGGGGGGCGACAGGGCTCTTCTCTATGGCTACACCTTC. Supplemented by reference TRBV5-1 and TRBJ1-2, the full variable domain reads KAGVTQTPRYLIKTRGQQVTLSCSPISGHRSVSWYQQTPGQGLQFLFEYFSETQRNKGNFPGRFSGRQFSNSRSEMNVSTLELGDSALYLCASSLGGDRALLYGYTFGSGTRLTVV.

J is TRBJ2-1 and V is TRBV3-1 (or the pseudogene TRBV3-2), with 7 bases aligning to TRBD2. V lost 4 bases and J lost 1; bases outside the gene matches: 1. Germline V gene lookup returns CDR1 LGHDT and CDR2 YNNKEL (reference sequence). This CDR3 is 14 amino acids long. For the CDR3, the DNA is TGTGCCAGCAGCCCCGGGGGGTCCTACAATGAGCAGTTCTTC. Translation gives CASSPGGSYNEQFF.

This rearrangement joins TRBV6-5 to TRBJ1-1; D is possibly TRBD1 (6 bases). Germline CDR1 reads MNHEY; CDR2 reads SVGAGI. This CDR3 comprises 12 residues. Trimming shortened V by 8 bases and J by 3 bases, and 10 bases separated the two germline ends. CDR3 DNA: TGTGCCAGCCACAGGGTATACACTGAAGCTTTCTTT. Protein: CASHRVYTEAFF.

V usage is TRBV19 and J usage is TRBJ2-5, with a weak D call TRBD1 (5 bases). Per germline, CDR1 LNHDA and CDR2 SQIVND (reference sequence). V was trimmed by 3 bases and J by 0 bases, leaving 11 bases between them. The CDR3 is made up of 15 amino acids. In DNA form, the CDR3 reads TGTGCCAGTAGTATGTCCAGGACACACCAAGAGACCCAGTACTTC. Translation gives CASSMSRTHQETQYF. Supplemented by reference TRBV19 and TRBJ2-5, the full variable domain reads DGGITQSPKYLFRKEGQNVTLSCEQNLNHDAMYWYRQDPGQGLRLIYYSQIVNDFQKGDIAEGYSVSREKKESFPLTVTSAQKNPTAFYLCASSMSRTHQETQYFGPGTRLLVL.

The CDR3 sequence: CASSETRANQPQHF. CDR3 DNA sequence: TGTGCCAGCAGTGAAACCCGAGCTAATCAGCCCCAGCATTTT. The rearrangement joins TRBV6-1 to TRBJ1-5; D unclear. This CDR3 has 14 amino acids. CDR1 is MNHNS and CDR2 is SASEGT in the germline V gene. Trimming took off 2 bases at V and 4 bases at J, with 9 bases between the two ends.

The chain employs TRBV7-6 and TRBJ1-2; a possible D gene is TRBD1 (5 bases). Trimming left V 6 bases short and J 8 bases short, with 25 bases between. The CDR3 has 16 residues. Germline V CDR1 and CDR2: SGHVS, FNYEAQ. CDR3 protein: CASSPLFDQGREGYTF. CDR3 DNA: TGTGCCAGCAGTCCTTTATTTGATCAGGGAAGGGAAGGCTACACCTTC. The full variable domain, with the rest looked up from reference TRBV7-6 and TRBJ1-2, is GAGVSQSPRYKVTKRGQDVALRCDPISGHVSLYWYRQALGQGPEFLTYFNYEAQQDKSGLPNDRFSAERPEGSISTLTIQRTEQRDSAMYRCASSPLFDQGREGYTFGSGTRLTVV.

This chain joins TRBV18 and TRBJ1-1; D unclear. The CDR3 is made up of 13 amino acids. Germline values: CDR1 KGHSH, CDR2 LQKENI. Trimming removed 3 bases from V and 3 bases from J, with 8 bases in between. The CDR3, as DNA: TGTGCCAGCTCACCCGGGGTGGACACTGAAGCTTTCTTT. Residues: CASSPGVDTEAFF.

The chain uses TRBV11-2 and TRBJ1-3, with a possible D match to TRBD1 (5 bases). V lost 0 bases to trimming and J lost 0 bases, with 15 bases between them. In germline, CDR1 is SGHAT, CDR2 FQNNGV. This CDR3 has 18 residues. DNA of the CDR3: TGTGCCAGCAGCTTAGATCGGGTGACAGTTAGCTCTGGAAACACCATATATTTT. Translating it yields CASSLDRVTVSSGNTIYF. The full variable domain, with the rest looked up from reference TRBV11-2 and TRBJ1-3, is EAGVAQSPRYKIIEKRQSVAFWCNPISGHATLYWYQQILGQGPKLLIQFQNNGVVDDSQLPKDRFSAERLKGVDSTLKIQPAKLEDSAVYLCASSLDRVTVSSGNTIYFGEGSWLTVV.

The chain combines TRBV7-2 with TRBJ1-2, with D unresolved. Looked up from germline, CDR1 is SGHTA and CDR2 is FQGNSA. The length of the CDR3 is 14 residues. The ends were cut back, 7 bases at V and 5 bases at J, with 17 bases in the middle. CDR3 sequence: CASTEALSWYGYTF. Here the CDR3 DNA reads TGTGCCAGCACCGAGGCCCTGTCCTGGTATGGCTACACCTTC.

This chain joins TRBV6-6 and TRBJ2-7, with 10 bases identical to TRBD1. The germline V gene has CDR1 MNHNY and CDR2 SVGAGI (reference sequence). The CDR3 consists of 15 residues. The DNA of the CDR3 is TGTGCCAGCAGTGACTCGGACAGGGGGACCTACGAGCAGTACGTC. It codes for CASSDSDRGTYEQYV.

This chain joins TRBV19 and TRBJ1-5, with D possibly matching TRBD1 (5 bases). The CDR3 length is 14 residues. The ends were cut back, 5 bases at V and 3 bases at J, with 11 bases in the middle. Germline assignment: CDR1 LNHDA and CDR2 SQIVND (reference sequence). The CDR3 coding sequence is TGTGCCAGTAGTCTCGCAGGGATCAATCAGCCCCAGCATTTT. Translating it yields CASSLAGINQPQHF.

This sequence joins TRBV7-2 and TRBJ2-3, with a possible D match to TRBD1 (5 bases). The germline gives CDR1 SGHTA, CDR2 FQGNSA. This CDR3 spans 14 amino acids. Deletions cut 4 bases from V and 1 base from J, with 9 bases between. In DNA form, the CDR3 reads TGTGCCAGCAGCTCCCAGGGCGGCACAGATACGCAGTATTTT. Amino acid sequence: CASSSQGGTDTQYF.

As to this clone: One end of the junction is discordant with germline, which a read error may explain. J is TRBJ2-1 and V is TRBV7-7, with D perhaps TRBD1 (6 bases). The CDR3 is 16 residues long. Germline V gene data show CDR1 as SSHAT and CDR2 as FNYEAQ (reference sequence). The CDR3 region has the DNA TGTGCTAGCAGCCCGCGCGAGACAGGTGGCGTTCATGAGCAGTTCTTC. Its protein product is CASSPRETGGVHEQFF.

This clone was recorded a few times. The chain carries TRBV9 and TRBJ2-3; 7 nucleotides agree with TRBD1. The CDR3 runs to 16 residues. J was trimmed by 2 bases and V by 4 bases; bases with no gene match: 10. Germline V gene data show CDR1 as SGDLS and CDR2 as YYNGEE. The CDR3 bases are TGTGCCAGCAGCTCACCAGGGGGTCCGTACACAGATACGCAGTATTTT. It encodes CASSSPGGPYTDTQYF. The variable domain in full, completed from reference TRBV9 and TRBJ2-3, reads DSGVTQTPKHLITATGQRVTLRCSPRSGDLSVYWYQQSLDQGLQFLIQYYNGEERAKGNILERFSAQQFPDLHSELNLSSLELGDSALYFCASSSPGGPYTDTQYFGPGTRLTVL.

The V gene is TRBV7-9, the J gene TRBJ1-4; maybe TRBD1 (6 bases). The V and J ends lost 3 bases and 4 bases respectively, with 18 bases between them. This CDR3 has 17 residues. Germline loops: CDR1 SEHNR, CDR2 FQNEAQ (reference sequence). DNA of the CDR3: TGTGCCAGCAGCTTGACTGCCGGGACAAATTTTAATGAAAAACTGTTTTTT. It specifies CASSLTAGTNFNEKLFF.